The 29 T cell receptor beta chains reported below all come from one sample, sequenced in a study of blood T cell repertoires in COVID-19. This table comes from immunoSEQ multiplex PCR, and its TCRdb copy is limited to in-frame clones, with some not included. Counted here are about 330,000 clones, about nine tenths occurring once; the ten biggest clones make up roughly a tenth. The specimen was peripheral blood. The receptors were sampled from a man younger than 40 with COVID-19, enrolled during active disease.

This chain links TRBV2 with TRBJ1-1; TRBD1 agrees at 10 bases. This CDR3 comprises 15 residues. The V gene end was trimmed by 4 bases and the J gene end by 6 bases; junction bases not matched to a gene: 8. The V gene's germline CDR1 is SNHLY and CDR2 FYNNEI. CDR3 coding DNA: TGTGCCAGCAGTGGGCCCGGGACAGGGGTGTCTGAAGCTTTCTTT. It translates to CASSGPGTGVSEAFF.

The chain recombines TRBV5-4 with TRBJ2-7; TRBD1 aligns across 9 bases. The V gene's germline CDR1 is SGHNT and CDR2 YYREEE (reference sequence). J gave up 4 bases and V 0 bases, and 11 bases lay outside the gene matches. This CDR3 spans 17 amino acids. As DNA, the CDR3 is TGTGCCAGCAGCTTGGCCCTACGACAGGGGGGCGGGTACGAGCAGTACTTC. The encoded protein is CASSLALRQGGGYEQYF. Combining the CDR3 with reference TRBV5-4 and TRBJ2-7 gives the whole variable domain ETGVTQSPTHLIKTRGQQVTLRCSSQSGHNTVSWYQQALGQGPQFIFQYYREEENGRGNFPPRFSGLQFPNYSSELNVNALELDDSALYLCASSLALRQGGGYEQYFGPGTRLTVT.

This rearrangement joins TRBV18 to TRBJ1-2; no firm D call. The V end was cut by 3 bases, the J end by 4 bases, with 9 bases between. CDR1 is KGHSH, CDR2 LQKENI, per germline. CDR3 size: 13 residues. The CDR3 nucleotides read TGTGCCAGCTCACCTGATGCAGTCTATGGCTACACCTTC. As protein: CASSPDAVYGYTF.

This clone was found a few times. The chain employs TRBV7-3 and TRBJ2-3; possibly TRBD2 for D (7 bases). Between the trimmed V and J ends, which lost 0 bases and 6 bases, there was a span of 13 bases. The CDR3 consists of 15 residues. Germline lookup yields CDR1 SGHTA and CDR2 FQGTGA. The CDR3 loop reads CASSLTTGGLDTQYF. CDR3 DNA sequence: TGTGCCAGCAGCTTAACGACGGGGGGCCTGGATACGCAGTATTTT.

The chain recombines TRBV15 with TRBJ2-7; D is perhaps TRBD1 (6 bases). Per the germline V gene, CDR1 is LNHNV and CDR2 is YYDKDF (reference sequence). The V and J ends lost 3 bases and 2 bases respectively, with 14 bases between them. This CDR3 is 15 amino acids long. The CDR3 sequence: CATSSGRGGTYEQYF. The CDR3 bases are TGTGCCACCAGCAGTGGTCGAGGGGGAACCTACGAGCAGTACTTC.

Written as DNA, the CDR3 is TGTGCCAGCAGCACCTGCAGGGCGGGACCGGGGATTGGTGAGCAGTTCTTC. It translates to CASSTCRAGPGIGEQFF. This chain links TRBV21-1 with TRBJ2-1; the tabulated D call, TRBD2, remains unverified against the DNA. TRBV21-1 is given as a pseudogene. The CDR3 sequence is 17 residues long.

The chain recombines TRBV11-2 with TRBJ1-6; D remains ambiguous. Germline CDR1 and CDR2: SGHAT and FQNNGV. Trimming removed 0 bases at V and 8 bases at J, with 5 bases between. This CDR3 region has 13 residues. The CDR3 is CASSLDNHSPLHF. The CDR3 DNA reads TGTGCCAGCAGCTTAGATAATCATTCACCCCTCCACTTT.

This clone was observed a few times. The gene calls are TRBV27 and TRBJ1-2; 8 bases fit TRBD1. The germline gives CDR1 MNHEY, CDR2 SMNVEV (reference sequence). The CDR3 is made up of 14 amino acids. The J segment lost 8 bases and the V segment lost 2 bases, leaving 7 bases of the junction unmatched. CDR3 in amino acids: CASSLIQGARGYTF. The DNA of the CDR3 is TGTGCCAGCAGTTTAATTCAGGGGGCGCGGGGCTACACCTTC.

Here the CDR3 DNA reads TGTGCCAGCAGTTTAGGAGGATACGAGCAGTACTTC. It translates to CASSLGGYEQYF. The genes are TRBV27 and TRBJ2-7, with D possibly matching TRBD2 (5 bases). This CDR3 is 12 amino acids long. Trimming cost V 2 bases and J 4 bases, with 6 bases left between them. CDR1 and CDR2 (germline): MNHEY, SMNVEV (reference sequence).

This clone appeared a single time. The gene calls are TRBV10-3 and TRBJ2-3; 13 bases map to TRBD2. The CDR3 length is 17 residues. Germline assignment: CDR1 ENHRY and CDR2 SYGVKD. The ends lost 4 bases at V and 0 bases at J; junction bases unmatched: 4. Written as DNA, the CDR3 is TGTGCCATCAGTGCGGGGACTAGCGGGAAGAGCACAGATACGCAGTATTTT. It translates to CAISAGTSGKSTDTQYF.

The chain employs TRBV24-1 and TRBJ1-6, with TRBD1 matching 10 bases. The germline V gene encodes CDR1 KGHDR and CDR2 SFDVKD. This CDR3 has 15 amino acids. V was clipped by 7 bases and J by 7 bases; unmatched bases: 6. The CDR3 nucleotides read TGTGCCACCAGAGCCCGGGACAGGGGAAATTCACCCCTCCACTTT. Protein product: CATRARDRGNSPLHF.

The J gene is TRBJ1-1, the V gene TRBV10-3; TRBD1 matches at 11 bases. Germline V lookup: CDR1 ENHRY, CDR2 SYGVKD. V gave up 4 bases and J gave up 11 bases; unmatched junction bases: 9. The CDR3 totals 14 residues. The CDR3 DNA sequence: TGTGCCATCAGTGCGGACAGGGGGCGTTTAGGTGCTTTCTTT. Its protein product is CAISADRGRLGAFF.

In DNA, the CDR3 is TGTGCCAGCAGCCACCTCTCCCAGGGGGGCACCGGGGAGCTGTTTTTT. Its translation is CASSHLSQGGTGELFF. The rearrangement links TRBV11-3 to TRBJ2-2, with D perhaps TRBD1 (7 bases). The CDR3 has 16 amino acids. Deletions cut 5 bases from V and 4 bases from J, with 17 bases between. In germline, CDR1 is SGHNT, CDR2 YENEEA.

The rearrangement joins TRBV6-5 to TRBJ2-7; D possibly corresponds to TRBD1 (6 bases). CDR1 is MNHEY and CDR2 is SVGAGI in the germline V gene. V was pared by 5 bases and J by 0 bases, with 11 bases between. The CDR3 spans 14 residues. This chain's CDR3 is CASSKDRRSYEQYF. The CDR3 coding sequence is TGTGCCAGCAGTAAGGACAGACGCTCCTACGAGCAGTACTTC.

With regard to this clone: Since a much larger clone is just one base distant, this may be a read error. The genes are TRBV9 and TRBJ2-5, with 9 bases aligning to TRBD1. CDR3 size: 13 residues. V lost 2 bases and J lost 5; bases outside the gene matches: 1. Germline CDR1 and CDR2: SGDLS and YYNGEE. The CDR3 DNA is TGTGCCAGCAGCGTCGGGACAGGGGAGACCCAGTACTTC. As protein: CASSVGTGETQYF.

V usage is TRBV30 and J usage is TRBJ2-2, with D uncertain. This CDR3 is built from 13 residues. Germline V gene data show CDR1 as GTSNPN and CDR2 as SVGIG (reference sequence). The V gene lost 6 bases and the J gene lost 2 bases, with 10 bases spanning the gap. For the CDR3, the DNA is TGTGCCTGTAACCCTATAAACACCGGGGAGCTGTTTTTT. Protein: CACNPINTGELFF.

V is TRBV6-2 or TRBV6-3 and J is TRBJ2-5, with D possibly being TRBD1 (5 bases). Trimming removed 5 bases at V and 5 bases at J, with 18 bases between. Germline loops: CDR1 MNHEY, CDR2 SVGEGT. CDR3 length equals 15 residues. As DNA, the CDR3 is TGTGCCAGCAGTCCCGGCAGGGTCTTAGGGGAGACCCAGTACTTC. It specifies CASSPGRVLGETQYF.

The rearrangement joins TRBV6-2 or TRBV6-3 to TRBJ2-3; 13 positions match TRBD2. The V gene's germline CDR1 is MNHEY and CDR2 SVGEGT. The CDR3 has 14 residues. V was pared by 6 bases and J by 7 bases, with 4 bases of the junction left unmatched. The CDR3 region has the DNA TGTGCCAGCAGCGGACTAGCGGGAGCGAATACGCAGTATTTT. It translates to CASSGLAGANTQYF.

This clone was found once. The chain recombines TRBV5-1 with TRBJ2-5, with TRBD2 matching over 10 bases. The CDR3 has 16 amino acids. The germline V gene has CDR1 SGHRS and CDR2 YFSETQ. V lost 0 bases and J lost 2; bases outside the gene matches: 4. CDR3 amino acids: CASSLGTSGMQETQYF. For the CDR3, the DNA is TGCGCCAGCAGCTTGGGAACTAGCGGGATGCAAGAGACCCAGTACTTC. The full variable domain, its missing parts supplied by reference TRBV5-1 and TRBJ2-5, is KAGVTQTPRYLIKTRGQQVTLSCSPISGHRSVSWYQQTPGQGLQFLFEYFSETQRNKGNFPGRFSGRQFSNSRSEMNVSTLELGDSALYLCASSLGTSGMQETQYFGPGTRLLVL.

The genes are TRBV24-1 and TRBJ2-7, with D possibly being TRBD1 (5 bases). V lost 0 bases and J 2 bases, leaving 16 bases between the germline ends. The CDR3 covers 17 residues. CDR1 is KGHDR, CDR2 SFDVKD, per germline. CDR3 loop: CATSDLYGRACPYEQYF. The CDR3 DNA reads as TGTGCCACCAGTGATTTGTATGGCAGGGCCTGTCCCTACGAGCAGTACTTC.

This clone was recorded only once. The V and J genes are TRBV7-9 and TRBJ2-5; 12 positions agree with TRBD1. The germline V gene encodes CDR1 SEHNR and CDR2 FQNEAQ (reference sequence). This CDR3 spans 16 amino acids. Germline trimming cut 4 bases from V and 4 bases from J; bases unmatched to any gene: 7. CDR3 nucleotides: TGTGCCAGCAGCTATTGGGGACAGGGGGCCTCAGAGACCCAGTACTTC. This codes for CASSYWGQGASETQYF.

This clone was counted between two and nine times. The chain carries TRBV6-6 and TRBJ1-3, with TRBD1 identical over 7 bases. CDR1 is MNHNY, CDR2 SVGAGI, per germline (reference sequence). The CDR3 spans 14 residues. V was pared by 5 bases and J by 0 bases, with 1 base of the junction left unmatched. In DNA form, the CDR3 reads TGTGCCAGCAGTGGGACAGACTCTGGAAACACCATATATTTT. Encoded protein: CASSGTDSGNTIYF.

The V gene is TRBV6-5, the J gene TRBJ1-2, with unresolved D. CDR3 length: 14 amino acids. The V end was cut by 7 bases, the J end by 6 bases, with 18 bases between. The germline V gene has CDR1 MNHEY and CDR2 SVGAGI. The CDR3 DNA reads as TGTGCCAGCATGACGGCGGAGGGTTGGGATGGCTACACCTTC. The encoded protein is CASMTAEGWDGYTF.

This sequence joins TRBV5-6 and TRBJ2-7; TRBD2 agrees at 9 bases. This CDR3 is built from 14 residues. Germline CDR1 is SGHDT and CDR2 is YYEEEE. The J segment lost 6 bases and the V segment lost 0 bases, leaving 4 bases of the junction unmatched. Here the CDR3 reads CASSLGLAGIEQYF. The CDR3 nucleotides are TGTGCCAGCAGCTTGGGCCTAGCGGGGATCGAGCAGTACTTC. The full variable domain, in which reference TRBV5-6 and TRBJ2-7 provide the parts outside the CDR3, is DAGVTQSPTHLIKTRGQQVTLRCSPKSGHDTVSWYQQALGQGPQFIFQYYEEEERQRGNFPDRFSGHQFPNYSSELNVNALLLGDSALYLCASSLGLAGIEQYFGPGTRLTVT.

V usage is TRBV2 and J usage is TRBJ2-2; TRBD2 might be the D (6 bases). Germline assignment: CDR1 SNHLY and CDR2 FYNNEI. Trimming left V 7 bases short and J 1 base short, with 10 bases between. The CDR3 spans 14 residues. The CDR3 loop reads CASTGGVNTGELFF. The CDR3 nucleotides are TGTGCCAGCACGGGCGGGGTGAACACCGGGGAGCTGTTTTTT.

Only a few counts were recorded for this clone. This chain uses TRBV28 with TRBJ1-6; unclear D gene. The CDR3 is 14 residues long. Trimming shortened V by 7 bases and J by 4 bases, and 11 bases separated the two germline ends. The V gene's germline CDR1 is MDHEN and CDR2 SYDVKM. This CDR3 is CASKTGGYNSPLHF. CDR3 DNA: TGTGCCAGCAAGACCGGCGGTTATAATTCACCCCTCCACTTT. Together with reference TRBV28 and TRBJ1-6, the CDR3 gives the full variable domain: DVKVTQSSRYLVKRTGEKVFLECVQDMDHENMFWYRQDPGLGLRLIYFSYDVKMKEKGDIPEGYSVSREKKERFSLILESASTNQTSMYLCASKTGGYNSPLHFGNGTRLTVT.

This sequence joins TRBV2 and TRBJ2-5, with 14 bases matching TRBD2. Trimming cost V 8 bases and J 4 bases; bases outside gene matches: 18. The CDR3 has 19 residues. Germline CDR1 and CDR2: SNHLY and FYNNEI. The CDR3 here is CASDKGTSGRGLLGETQYF. CDR3 DNA: TGTGCCAGCGATAAAGGGACTAGCGGGAGAGGTTTGTTGGGAGAGACCCAGTACTTC.

In its sample, this clone was seen once. V usage is TRBV18 and J usage is TRBJ2-2, with TRBD2 matching 12 bases. With V trimmed by 5 bases and J by 4 bases, 8 bases remained unmatched. Per the germline V gene, CDR1 is KGHSH and CDR2 is LQKENI. The CDR3 has 17 residues. This CDR3 reads CASSDTSGGTITGELFF. As DNA, the CDR3 is TGTGCCAGCTCAGATACTAGCGGGGGGACCATCACCGGGGAGCTGTTTTTT.

This chain joins TRBV7-2 and TRBJ2-2; 7 bases fit TRBD1. The CDR3 covers 18 residues. Germline values: CDR1 SGHTA, CDR2 FQGNSA. The ends lost 5 bases at V and 4 bases at J; junction bases unmatched: 16. CDR3 nucleotide sequence: TGTGCCAGCAGCCCTAGTGTCAGCAGGGGGTCGAGCACCGGGGAGCTGTTTTTT. The encoded protein is CASSPSVSRGSSTGELFF.